These T cell receptor beta chains were read from a single sample in a study of cytomegalovirus exposure and HLA in healthy donors. Method: immunoSEQ multiplex PCR; TCRdb's copy keeps in-frame clones and lacks some. The sample consists of approximately 110,000 clones, around 70% of them appearing once. The sample comprised PBMCs. These receptors all stem from a man aged 40-49 years in good health and CMV-seropositive. CDR3s include the opening cysteine and the closing phenylalanine or tryptophan. A D gene is named only where the DNA matches it firmly. Where a row states a size, it is once, few, many or the class of an expanded clone; other rows omit it.

15 | . | . | TRBJ2-7 | TRBV13 | TGTGCCAGCAGCGTAGTGGGAGGACCCACCTACGAGCAGTACTTC | CASSVVGGPTYEQYF
15 | once | . | TRBJ1-3 | TRBV5-1 | TGCGCCAGCAGCTTGGCCTCGGGATCTGGAAACACCATATATTTT | CASSLASGSGNTIYF
16 | . | . | TRBJ2-2 | TRBV6-1 | TGTGCCAGCAGTGAAGTTGGAGGGGTCGGCACCGGGGAGCTGTTTTTT | CASSEVGGVGTGELFF
15 | . | TRBD2 | TRBJ2-1 | TRBV7-2 | TGTGCCACCGGGGTGGGAGTAGCGGGAGGGAATGAGCAGTTCTTC | CATGVGVAGGNEQFF
15 | . | TRBD1 | TRBJ2-2 | TRBV7-6 | TGTGCCAGCAGCCCCGGGACAGGGGCCGCCGGGGAGCTGTTTTTT | CASSPGTGAAGELFF
12 | . | . | TRBJ1-1 | TRBV11-2 | TGTGCCAGCAGCTTACGGGGCACTGAAGCTTTCTTT | CASSLRGTEAFF
17 | . | . | TRBJ1-6 | TRBV25-1 | TGTGCCAGCAGTGAATGGACAGAGAGCTCCTATAATTCACCCCTCCACTTT | CASSEWTESSYNSPLHF
16 | . | TRBD2 | TRBJ2-7 | TRBV10-3 | TGTGCCATCAAAGAACGGCCGGGACTAGCGCTGTACGAGCAGTACTTC | CAIKERPGLALYEQYF
12 | . | TRBD1 | TRBJ2-7 | TRBV29-1 | TGCAGCGTTGGGGGACAGGGCTACGAGCAGTACTTC | CSVGGQGYEQYF
15 | . | . | TRBJ1-5 | TRBV5-1 | TGCGCCAGCAGCTGGGGCGGGGGCCTCAATCAGCCCCAGCATTTT | CASSWGGGLNQPQHF
16 | once | TRBD1 | TRBJ1-1 | TRBV18 | TGTGCCAGCTCACCCCAGCTAACAGGGGACAATGCTGAAGCTTTCTTT | CASSPQLTGDNAEAFF
15 | . | TRBD1 | TRBJ1-2 | TRBV5-1 | TGCGCCAGCAGCAGGACGACAGGGTTCAACTATGGCTACACCTTC | CASSRTTGFNYGYTF
14 | few | . | TRBJ1-4 | TRBV27 | TGTGCCAGCAGTTTTTCCAGAGGGGGTGAAAAACTGTTTTTT | CASSFSRGGEKLFF
14 | . | . | TRBJ2-1 | TRBV28 | TGTGCCAGCCGCCCTATCGGAGCGTACAATGAGCAGTTCTTC | CASRPIGAYNEQFF
16 | . | . | TRBJ1-2 | TRBV2 | TGTGCCAGCAGTGAAGGGGCCATATGGGAGAGTTATGGCTACACCTTC | CASSEGAIWESYGYTF
16 | . | TRBD1 | TRBJ1-2 | TRBV7-3 | TGTGCCAGCAGCCTAGGGACCGGGACAGGGGTCTATGGCTACACCTTC | CASSLGTGTGVYGYTF
12 | . | . | TRBJ2-2 | TRBV2 | TGTGCCAGCAGTCATTTTGCCGGGGAGCTGTTTTTT | CASSHFAGELFF
15 | . | . | TRBJ1-1 | TRBV30 | TGTGCCTGTCTAGACCGGGACTCTATGAACACTGAAGCTTTCTTT | CACLDRDSMNTEAFF
14 | few | . | TRBJ2-1 | TRBV6-5 | TGTGCCAGCAGGCCCGGGACTGATAACAATGAGCAGTTCTTC | CASRPGTDNNEQFF